The 2 T cell receptor beta chains reported below all come from one sample, sequenced in a study of molecular identifiers for immune sequencing clone quantification. One entry per CDR3 protein results from TCRdb running MiXCR on the PCR reads. The data hold 250,000 to 350,000 distinct CDR3 sequences, with about a fifth observed a single time. Input material: naive CD8+ T cells from blood, with Jurkat cell RNA spiked in. The subset: FACS-sorted CD8+CD4-CCR7+CD45RA+ naive T cells. These TCRs come from a human donor in good health. Some libraries in this study had Jurkat cell RNA spiked in.

The chain employs TRBV10-3 and TRBJ1-2; TRBD1 matches at 10 bases. The CDR3 runs 17 residues. The V segment lost 4 bases and the J segment 0 bases; nucleotides outside the gene matches: 8. The germline V gene has CDR1 ENHRY and CDR2 SYGVKD. The CDR3 region is CAISGWDRGATNYGYTF. The CDR3 DNA reads TGTGCCATCAGTGGATGGGACAGGGGCGCAACTAACTATGGCTACACCTTC.

This clonotype was found many times. J is TRBJ2-1 and V is TRBV6-4; D gene unclear. V was shortened by 1 base and J by 5 bases, with 3 bases between the two germline ends. CDR1 MRHNA and CDR2 SNTAGT come from the germline V gene. The CDR3 sequence is 12 residues long. CDR3: CASSDYHNEQFF. The CDR3 DNA is TGTGCCAGCAGTGACTATCACAATGAGCAGTTCTTC.